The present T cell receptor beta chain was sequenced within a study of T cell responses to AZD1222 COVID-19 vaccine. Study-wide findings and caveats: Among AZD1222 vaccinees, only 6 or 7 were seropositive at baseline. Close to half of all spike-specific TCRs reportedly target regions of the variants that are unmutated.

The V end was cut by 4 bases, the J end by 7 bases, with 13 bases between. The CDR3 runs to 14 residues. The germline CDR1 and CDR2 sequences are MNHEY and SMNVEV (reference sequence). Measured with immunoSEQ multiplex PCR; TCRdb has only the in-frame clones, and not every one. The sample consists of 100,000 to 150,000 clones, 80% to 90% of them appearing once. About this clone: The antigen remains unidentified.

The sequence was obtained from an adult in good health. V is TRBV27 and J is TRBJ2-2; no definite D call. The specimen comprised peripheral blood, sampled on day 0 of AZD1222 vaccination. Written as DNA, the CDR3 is TGTGCCAGCAGTTCCGGACGCGTACGCGGGGAGCTGTTTTTT. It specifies CASSSGRVRGELFF.